This T cell receptor (beta chain) appears in the sequencing data of a study of cytomegalovirus exposure and HLA in healthy donors. Across the study: Of 350 to 400 genotyped donors, roughly 81% grouped in the Caucasian-associated ancestry cluster. General observations from the study: Whilst most TCR sequences proved rare, a subset of public TCRs occurred across many donors. Sequencing likely produced, as an artifact, a cluster of highly shared sequence variants. Later work found most CMV-associated TCR beta chains apparently HLA-restricted.

Primers for the PCR totalled 60 Vbeta and 13 Jbeta. Method: immunoSEQ multiplex PCR; TCRdb's copy keeps in-frame clones and lacks some. Among under 200,000 clones listed, around 80% were seen once. This CDR3 contains 15 residues. Trimming removed 0 bases from V and 4 bases from J; junction bases left unmatched: 3. The germline gives CDR1 MNHEY, CDR2 SVGAGI. The count of this clone is one. Its target is unknown. The TCR was taken from a woman between 18 and 29 years old in good health and CMV-seronegative. The chain joins TRBV6-5 to TRBJ2-7, with TRBD1 matching over 10 bases. The sequenced sample consisted of PBMCs. CDR3: CASSYSGTGVYEQYF. CDR3 sequence (DNA): TGTGCCAGCAGTTACTCTGGGACAGGGGTTTACGAGCAGTACTTC.